This passage covers 27 T cell receptor beta chains from one sample sequenced in a study of regulatory T cells in long-lasting Graves disease. Time point in this sample: newly diagnosed GD, antithyroid drugs for less than 3 months. TCR sequences were obtained from RNA taken from PBMCs. HTBI primers from iRepertoire and Arm-PCR of CDR3 regions yielded the TCR beta libraries. TCRdb analysed the multiplex PCR reads with MiXCR anew, one entry per CDR3 protein. Here the sample spans about 310,000 distinct CDR3 sequences, over 15% being singletons. The sequencing used peripheral blood mononuclear cells (PBMCs), collected at new diagnosis, from a patient treated with antithyroid drugs. All receptors come from a female donor with Graves disease.

This clonotype was seen many times. As DNA, the CDR3 is TGTGCCAGCAGTTTACGGACAACAGGGAGCAATCAGCCCCAGCATTTT. As protein: CASSLRTTGSNQPQHF. The chain recombines TRBV12-3 or TRBV12-4 with TRBJ1-5; D is perhaps TRBD1 (6 bases). The CDR3 covers 16 residues. Between the trimmed V and J ends, which lost 2 bases and 1 base, there was a span of 12 bases.

In nucleotides, the CDR3 is TGTGCCAGCAGCGTAGGAGGGGACACTGAAGCTTTCTTT. Translating it yields CASSVGGDTEAFF. The chain carries TRBV12-3 or TRBV12-4 and TRBJ1-1, with D possibly matching TRBD1 (5 bases). The CDR3 runs to 13 residues. With 6 bases removed from V and 3 bases from J, the gap between germline ends came to 11 bases.

CDR3: CASSLSSGVANVLTF. CDR3 DNA: TGTGCCAGCAGTTTATCCTCCGGTGTTGCCAACGTCCTGACTTTC. The chain carries TRBV27 and TRBJ2-6; D gene uncertain. With 0 bases removed from V and 7 bases from J, the gap between germline ends came to 10 bases. CDR1 and CDR2 from the germline V gene are MNHEY and SMNVEV (reference sequence). This CDR3 region has 15 residues.

This clonotype was counted at least ten times. The V call is TRBV6-5, the J call TRBJ1-2; D remains ambiguous. V gave up 2 bases and J gave up 3 bases, with 10 bases separating them. CDR3 length equals 14 residues. CDR1 and CDR2 from the germline V gene are MNHEY and SVGAGI. This CDR3 reads CASSYKGNDYGYTF. The CDR3 DNA reads as TGTGCCAGCAGTTACAAGGGAAATGACTATGGCTACACCTTC.

This clonotype appeared many times. DNA of the CDR3: TGCAGTGCTGCTCCGACTTCCCGAGCTTTCTTT. This encodes CSAAPTSRAFF. The chain joins TRBV20-1 to TRBJ1-1; D is unresolved. The CDR3 length is 11 residues. CDR1 is DFQATT and CDR2 is SNEGSKA in the germline V gene (reference sequence). Trimming removed 5 bases at V and 10 bases at J, with 14 bases between.

The chain joins TRBV28 to TRBJ1-5, with D perhaps TRBD1 (5 bases). This CDR3 comprises 18 residues. The V gene lost 2 bases and the J gene lost 3 bases, with 20 bases spanning the gap. CDR1 is MDHEN, CDR2 SYDVKM, per germline. The CDR3 nucleotides are TGTGCCAGCAGTTTAAGCGGGTTCACAGGAAGGGACAATCAGCCCCAGCATTTT. Translating it yields CASSLSGFTGRDNQPQHF.

This clonotype appeared a few times. The V call is TRBV19, the J call TRBJ1-1; 8 nucleotides line up with TRBD1. The CDR3 consists of 14 residues. Germline V CDR1 and CDR2: LNHDA, SQIVND (reference sequence). Unmatched junction bases numbered 5, after V lost 7 bases and J lost 1 base. CDR3 DNA sequence: TGTGCCAGTACTACTGGACAGGGGAACACTGAAGCTTTCTTT. Translating gives CASTTGQGNTEAFF.

This clonotype was observed many times. The chain recombines TRBV11-2 with TRBJ1-1, with TRBD1 matching 9 bases. The V segment lost 6 bases and the J segment 4 bases; nucleotides outside the gene matches: 6. The CDR3 covers 14 residues. Germline CDR1 SGHAT, CDR2 FQNNGV. The DNA for the CDR3 is TGTGCCAGCAGAAAACTGACAGGGGGCACTGAAGCTTTCTTT. Protein product: CASRKLTGGTEAFF.

The J gene is TRBJ2-5, the V gene TRBV28; 7 positions match TRBD2. Germline V gene sequence: CDR1 MDHEN, CDR2 SYDVKM. This CDR3 contains 15 residues. J lost 2 bases, V lost 4 bases, and 7 bases had no gene match. CDR3 sequence: CASSSWTSTQETQYF. In DNA form, the CDR3 reads TGTGCCAGCAGTTCCTGGACTAGTACACAAGAGACCCAGTACTTC.

This clonotype was detected ten times or more. The V and J genes are TRBV30 and TRBJ2-1, with 12 nucleotides matching TRBD2. V lost 2 bases to trimming and J lost 8 bases; unmatched junction nucleotides: 4. The CDR3 is 14 amino acids. Germline CDR1 reads GTSNPN; CDR2 reads SVGIG (reference sequence). The CDR3 DNA is TGTGCCTGGAGTAGACTAGCGGGAGTTTATGAGCAGTTCTTC. This encodes CAWSRLAGVYEQFF.

This clonotype showed up many times. The rearrangement links TRBV30 to TRBJ2-1, with 8 positions matching TRBD2. V lost 4 bases, J lost 5 bases, and 7 bases stayed unmatched. The CDR3 consists of 14 residues. The germline gives CDR1 GTSNPN, CDR2 SVGIG (reference sequence). The CDR3 region has the DNA TGTGCCTGGACTGGAACTAGCGGTAACAATGAGCAGTTCTTC. It codes for CAWTGTSGNNEQFF.

The V gene is TRBV20-1, the J gene TRBJ2-1, with TRBD2 matching 7 bases. The germline V gene has CDR1 DFQATT and CDR2 SNEGSKA (reference sequence). V lost 6 bases, J lost 10 bases, and 18 bases stayed unmatched. This CDR3 has 15 amino acids. CDR3 loop: CSAESLGEGNGEQFF. Here the CDR3 DNA reads TGCAGTGCCGAGAGTTTGGGGGAGGGGAATGGAGAGCAGTTCTTC.

The chain carries TRBV2 and TRBJ2-1; 13 nucleotides agree with TRBD2. The trim removed 6 bases at V and 1 base at J, leaving 18 bases unmatched. This CDR3 is built from 21 residues. Germline V gene data show CDR1 as SNHLY and CDR2 as FYNNEI. The CDR3, as DNA: TGTGCCAGCAGCCCAAAGGGACAGGGACTAGCGGGAAAGTTTTCCTACAATGAGCAGTTCTTC. This encodes CASSPKGQGLAGKFSYNEQFF.

This clonotype was seen at least ten times. The genes are TRBV2 and TRBJ2-2, with D maybe TRBD2 (7 bases). The CDR3 length is 17 residues. Germline V gives CDR1 SNHLY, CDR2 FYNNEI. V lost 4 bases and J 7 bases, leaving 22 bases between the germline ends. The CDR3 bases are TGTGCCAGCAGTGGGTCGACAGGTAGCGGGTTTGGCGGGGAGCTGTTTTTT. Translating gives CASSGSTGSGFGGELFF.

This clonotype was seen a few times. The V call is TRBV28, the J call TRBJ2-5; perhaps TRBD2 as D (6 bases). V was shortened by 5 bases and J by 1 base, with 14 bases between the two germline ends. The CDR3 loop spans 15 amino acids. Germline lookup yields CDR1 MDHEN and CDR2 SYDVKM. As DNA, the CDR3 is TGTGCCAGCAGTGGTAGCGGATCCCTCCAAGAGACCCAGTACTTC. It codes for CASSGSGSLQETQYF.

The chain is built from TRBV30 and TRBJ1-1; D not certain. Trimming cost V 2 bases and J 3 bases, with 13 bases left between them. Germline values: CDR1 GTSNPN, CDR2 SVGIG (reference sequence). CDR3 length equals 14 residues. The CDR3 reads CAWSLGGSYTEAFF. DNA for the CDR3: TGTGCCTGGAGTTTGGGCGGATCCTACACTGAAGCTTTCTTT. Supplemented by reference TRBV30 and TRBJ1-1, the full variable domain reads SQTIHQWPATLVQPVGSPLSLECTVEGTSNPNLYWYRQAAGRGLQLLFYSVGIGQISSEVPQNLSASRPQDRQFILSSKKLLLSDSGFYLCAWSLGGSYTEAFFGQGTRLTVV.

This clonotype was detected a few times. This chain uses TRBV12-3 or TRBV12-4 with TRBJ1-2; tentative D call: TRBD1 (5 bases). V lost 3 bases to trimming and J lost 8 bases, with 16 bases between them. CDR3 size: 14 residues. The CDR3 loop is CASSFQPQAGGYTF. The DNA for the CDR3 is TGTGCCAGCAGTTTCCAGCCCCAAGCAGGGGGCTACACCTTC.

This clonotype was seen ten or more times. The gene calls are TRBV9 and TRBJ2-5; TRBD2 is a possible D gene (6 bases). Trimming cost V 3 bases and J 5 bases, with 11 bases left between them. The CDR3 sequence is 13 residues long. Germline assignment: CDR1 SGDLS and CDR2 YYNGEE. The CDR3: CASSGGVRETQYF. In nucleotides, the CDR3 is TGTGCCAGCAGCGGGGGGGTACGGGAGACCCAGTACTTC.

This clonotype was observed many times. The junction and the germline gene differ at one end; a read error may be behind it. The chain is built from TRBV5-1 and TRBJ2-1; 8 positions match TRBD2. CDR1 SGHRS and CDR2 YFSETQ come from the germline V gene. The CDR3 sequence is 12 residues long. The CDR3 protein is CASSLGTGLVIF. CDR3 nucleotides: TGCGCCAGCAGCTTGGGCACGGGACTAGTGATCTTC.

This clonotype has at least ten counts. J is TRBJ2-1 and V is TRBV12-5, with TRBD2 matching over 9 bases. Trimming at V came to 0 bases and at J to 8 bases, leaving 5 bases not matched to a gene. The CDR3 length is 15 residues. CDR1 is LGHNT and CDR2 is FRNRAP in the germline V gene. The CDR3 DNA is TGTGCTAGTGGTTTGGTATTAGCGGGAGAACATGAGCAGTTCTTC. Protein: CASGLVLAGEHEQFF.

In this sample, this clonotype turned up a few times. This chain uses TRBV6-1 with TRBJ2-1; D not resolved. The V gene's germline CDR1 is MNHNS and CDR2 SASEGT. This CDR3 comprises 15 residues. The V and J ends lost 2 bases and 8 bases respectively, with 16 bases between them. The CDR3 bases are TGTGCCAGCAGTGAATCGCCCGTGGGGTGGGATGAGCAGTTCTTC. Amino acid sequence: CASSESPVGWDEQFF.

This clonotype was seen at least ten times. The chain links TRBV27 to TRBJ2-1; 8 positions match TRBD2. This CDR3 comprises 16 residues. The germline CDR1 and CDR2 sequences are MNHEY and SMNVEV (reference sequence). V trimming: 5 bases; J trimming: 5 bases; junction bases outside the gene matches: 11. For the CDR3, the DNA is TGTGCCAGCAGTCCCCGGGGGGGGATAAGTAACAATGAGCAGTTCTTC. Translation gives CASSPRGGISNNEQFF.

To note about this clonotype: Being one base from a much bigger clone, this may be a read error. As the CDR3 is not closed by the conserved phenylalanine or tryptophan, this likely results from a read error. The V call is TRBV10-3, the J call TRBJ2-5; D is unresolved. Matching the DNA end better, TRBJ2-1 makes the J call doubtful. CDR1 is ENHRY and CDR2 is SYGVKD in the germline V gene. This CDR3 has 14 amino acids. In DNA, the CDR3 is TGTGCCATCAGTGAGCCGAAGGGTGGCAATGAGCAGTTCCTC. This translates into CAISEPKGGNEQFL.

A note on this clonotype: A much larger clone sits a single nucleotide away, making a read error possible. This chain connects TRBV28 to TRBJ2-7, with a weak D call TRBD2 (5 bases). V gave up 3 bases and J gave up 3 bases, with 18 bases separating them. CDR1 MDHEN and CDR2 SYDVKM come from the germline V gene. There are 16 residues in the CDR3. CDR3 in DNA: TGTGCCAGCAGTTTTTATCTAGCTAGCTTTGTCTACGAGCAGTACTTC. It codes for CASSFYLASFVYEQYF.

V and J are TRBV5-1 and TRBJ2-1; D might be TRBD1 (7 bases). CDR3 size: 16 residues. Germline V gives CDR1 SGHRS, CDR2 YFSETQ. V was clipped by 0 bases and J by 1 base, with 11 bases between them. The CDR3 spells CASSLASGGSYNEQFF. DNA for the CDR3: TGCGCCAGCAGCTTGGCCTCAGGGGGGTCCTACAATGAGCAGTTCTTC.

This clonotype was counted ten times or more. The gene calls are TRBV7-2 and TRBJ2-1; no firm D call. Trimming removed 1 base at V and 8 bases at J, with 6 bases between. This CDR3 is 12 amino acids long. Germline CDR1 reads SGHTA; CDR2 reads FQGNSA. The CDR3 DNA sequence: TGTGCCAGCAGCTTAGTCATCCATGAGCAGTTCTTC. It specifies CASSLVIHEQFF.

This clonotype showed up many times. This chain links TRBV20-1 with TRBJ2-5; no reliable D call. The CDR3 has 14 residues. Trimming left V 0 bases short and J 1 base short, with 9 bases between. Germline V gives CDR1 DFQATT, CDR2 SNEGSKA (reference sequence). The chain's CDR3 is CSARDPRRQETQYF. In DNA form, the CDR3 reads TGCAGTGCTAGAGATCCGCGGCGCCAAGAGACCCAGTACTTC.